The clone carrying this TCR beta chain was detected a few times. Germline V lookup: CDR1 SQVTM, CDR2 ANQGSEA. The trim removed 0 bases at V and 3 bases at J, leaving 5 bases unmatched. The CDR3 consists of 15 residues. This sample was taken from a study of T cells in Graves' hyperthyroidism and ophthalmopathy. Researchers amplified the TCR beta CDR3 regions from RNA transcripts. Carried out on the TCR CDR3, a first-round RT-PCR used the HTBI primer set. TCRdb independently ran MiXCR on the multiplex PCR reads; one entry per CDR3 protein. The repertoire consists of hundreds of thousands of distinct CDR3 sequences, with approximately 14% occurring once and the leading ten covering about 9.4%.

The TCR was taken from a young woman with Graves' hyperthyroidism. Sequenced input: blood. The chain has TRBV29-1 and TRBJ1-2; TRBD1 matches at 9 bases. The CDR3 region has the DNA TGCAGCGTTGAAGATGACTGGGACAGGGACTATGGCTACACCTTC. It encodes CSVEDDWDRDYGYTF.